This T cell receptor (beta chain) was identified in a study of blood T cell repertoires in COVID-19. Study-level information: The analysed material was cDNA or gDNA that came from T cells, B-cell-depleted T cells, or PBMCs.

The CDR3 loop spans 16 amino acids. The J segment lost 4 bases and the V segment lost 0 bases, leaving 6 bases of the junction unmatched. Per germline, CDR1 LGHNA and CDR2 YNFKEQ. Generated by immunoSEQ multiplex PCR, the TCRdb table keeps only in-frame clones and is missing some. The sample contains 100,000 to 150,000 clones, approximately 85% of which appear only once. The TCR sequence derives from a human donor in a cohort sampled during active COVID-19. The V gene is TRBV4-2, the J gene TRBJ2-5; the match to TRBD2 covers 9 bases. Sequenced material: peripheral blood. The CDR3 nucleotides are TGTGCCAGCAGCCAAGATCGAAGCGGGAGGTTAGAGACCCAGTACTTC. Translating it yields CASSQDRSGRLETQYF.